This TCR beta chain originates from a study of T-cell reconstitution after alpha-beta-depleted transplantation in children. Study results and limitations: After transplant, at about two months, alpha-beta T cells were reportedly derived from several hundred expanded graft clones.

There are 15 residues in the CDR3. V was pared by 9 bases and J by 0 bases, with 15 bases between. Unique molecular identifiers were incorporated during preparation of the TCRbeta library. MiXCR was run by TCRdb on the PCR reads, yielding one entry per CDR3 protein. Among about 260,000 distinct CDR3 sequences listed, around a tenth were seen once. This clonotype has at least ten counts. What it binds is not known. The specimen was peripheral blood, collected 180 days after TCRalphabeta/CD19-depleted stem cell transplant. The TCR comes from a male patient between 2 and 10 years old who had a stem cell transplant for chronic granulomatous disease, so the T cells may come from the graft donor. The chain employs TRBV12-3 or TRBV12-4 and TRBJ1-5; maybe TRBD1 (5 bases). CDR3 in DNA: TGTGCCAGTGGACACGGGGTTGTTAGCAATCAGCCCCAGCATTTT. This gives the protein CASGHGVVSNQPQHF.